A single sample gave rise to the 28 T cell receptor beta chains below, sequenced in a study of shared clonotypes between healthy human individuals. Profiling relied on immunoSEQ multiplex PCR, and the TCRdb table lists in-frame clones only, not all of them. The sample lists around 1,900,000 clones, roughly 95% seen once, with less than 2% in the top ten. CD45RO-negative cells were positively selected for CCR7, leaving out terminally differentiated effector memory CD45RA+ cells. Sequencing was done on a sample of naive CD8+ T cells from PBMCs. All receptors derive from a man between 18 and 35 years old in good health. Some clones in this sample may be carry-over from other donors' samples.

V gene TRBV6-5 combines with J gene TRBJ1-2; D not resolved. The CDR3 is 14 amino acids. V was trimmed by 0 bases and J by 6 bases, leaving 11 bases between them. Germline values: CDR1 MNHEY, CDR2 SVGAGI. CDR3 residues: CASSYSHTYNGYTF. The CDR3 nucleotides read TGTGCCAGCAGTTACTCGCACACCTACAATGGCTACACCTTC.

This chain links TRBV7-9 with TRBJ2-5, with D perhaps given as TRBD1 or TRBD2 (5 bases each). There are 16 residues in the CDR3. V gave up 5 bases and J gave up 5 bases, with 21 bases separating them. Germline V lookup: CDR1 SEHNR, CDR2 FQNEAQ (reference sequence). CDR3 amino acids: CASSPPGAPRAETQYF. The CDR3, as DNA: TGTGCCAGCAGCCCCCCCGGGGCCCCCCGGGCGGAGACCCAGTACTTC.

This rearrangement joins TRBV7-2 to TRBJ2-3, with D possibly matching TRBD2 (6 bases). With 5 bases removed from V and 0 bases from J, the gap between germline ends came to 15 bases. CDR1 and CDR2 from the germline V gene are SGHTA and FQGNSA. The CDR3 runs to 16 residues. This chain's CDR3 is CASSNQRAFSTDTQYF. CDR3 nucleotide sequence: TGTGCCAGCAGCAATCAGCGGGCCTTTAGCACAGATACGCAGTATTTT.

The chain employs TRBV7-9 and TRBJ2-5, with D perhaps assigned TRBD1 or TRBD2 (5 bases each). V dropped 7 bases and J dropped 7 bases, with 16 bases sitting between them. The length of the CDR3 is 13 residues. Germline values: CDR1 SEHNR, CDR2 FQNEAQ (reference sequence). The CDR3 is CASNRGTPGTQYF. For the CDR3, the DNA is TGTGCCAGCAACAGAGGGACCCCAGGGACCCAGTACTTC.

Note on this clone: At the DNA level, this CDR3 is encoded by other sequences in the same sample as well. J is TRBJ2-3 and V is TRBV30; the D is unclear. The CDR3 is 12 residues long. From germline, CDR1 is GTSNPN and CDR2 SVGIG (reference sequence). The V and J ends lost 2 bases and 4 bases respectively, with 7 bases between them. The CDR3 DNA reads TGTGCCTGGAGTCGACCTTCAGATACGCAGTATTTT. Translated, it gives CAWSRPSDTQYF.

The gene calls are TRBV5-4 and TRBJ2-3; weak D call: TRBD2 (6 bases). Germline CDR1 is SGHNT and CDR2 is YYREEE (reference sequence). This CDR3 is 14 amino acids long. The ends were cut back, 4 bases at V and 2 bases at J, with 11 bases in the middle. The CDR3 spells CASSRGGLTDTQYF. CDR3 nucleotides: TGTGCCAGCAGCCGGGGAGGCCTCACAGATACGCAGTATTTT.

This chain connects TRBV19 to TRBJ2-2; 13 bases line up with TRBD2. The CDR3 extends over 19 amino acids. J gave up 5 bases and V 8 bases, and 17 bases lay outside the gene matches. Germline CDR1 reads LNHDA; CDR2 reads SQIVND (reference sequence). CDR3: CASLPHRRLAGGRTGELFF. Written as DNA, the CDR3 is TGTGCCAGTCTCCCCCATCGTCGACTAGCGGGAGGTAGGACCGGGGAGCTGTTTTTT.

V gene TRBV6-4 combines with J gene TRBJ2-7; D possibly corresponds to TRBD1 (6 bases). Germline V gene sequence: CDR1 MRHNA, CDR2 SNTAGT. The CDR3 has 15 amino acids. Trimming pared 5 bases from V and 0 bases from J, leaving 14 bases between. In DNA, the CDR3 is TGTGCCAGCAGTCTTCCGAACAGGGACTCCTACGAGCAGTACTTC. Protein sequence: CASSLPNRDSYEQYF.

As for this clone: Other DNA variants within this sample encode the same CDR3. The chain carries TRBV29-1 and TRBJ1-1; D may be TRBD1 (5 bases). Per the germline V gene, CDR1 is SQVTM and CDR2 is ANQGSEA. This CDR3 is 14 amino acids long. Trimming removed 7 bases at V and 0 bases at J, with 15 bases between. The CDR3 bases are TGCAGCGCTAGGCCAGGGTGGATGAACACTGAAGCTTTCTTT. As protein: CSARPGWMNTEAFF.

This chain links TRBV19 with TRBJ1-1; 8 bases map to TRBD1. This CDR3 region has 13 residues. Per germline, CDR1 LNHDA and CDR2 SQIVND (reference sequence). The junction had 4 bases not matched to a gene; V was cut back by 6 bases and J by 4 bases. Written as DNA, the CDR3 is TGTGCCAGTAGAACCCAGGGGGCCACTGAAGCTTTCTTT. It is translated as CASRTQGATEAFF.

Worth noting for this clone: At the DNA level, this CDR3 is encoded by other sequences in the same sample as well. The chain uses TRBV7-9 and TRBJ1-5; D remains unclear. V lost 0 bases to trimming and J lost 5 bases, with 2 bases between them. Germline V gene sequence: CDR1 SEHNR, CDR2 FQNEAQ (reference sequence). This CDR3 contains 12 residues. The CDR3 coding sequence is TGTGCCAGCAGCTTAGCCGATCAGCCCCAGCATTTT. Translation: CASSLADQPQHF.

The V call is TRBV5-6, the J call TRBJ2-7; unclear D gene. The CDR3 has 14 residues. Germline CDR1 is SGHDT and CDR2 is YYEEEE. Between the trimmed V and J ends, which lost 3 bases and 6 bases, there was a span of 16 bases. CDR3 residues: CASSYNLLVAEQYF. The CDR3 region has the DNA TGTGCCAGCAGCTATAACTTGCTAGTGGCCGAGCAGTACTTC.

This clone was seen a handful of times. The junction departs from germline at one end; a sequencing error may be responsible. V is TRBV28 and J is TRBJ1-1; TRBD1 might be the D (5 bases). The V gene's germline CDR1 is MDHEN and CDR2 SYDVKM. The length of the CDR3 is 12 residues. CDR3: CAGKGWNTEAFF. The DNA for the CDR3 is TGCGCAGGGAAGGGGTGGAACACTGAAGCTTTCTTT.

The J gene is TRBJ2-7, the V gene TRBV6-5; 7 nucleotides match TRBD1. V was clipped by 10 bases and J by 1 base; unmatched bases: 7. The CDR3 loop spans 13 amino acids. Germline CDR1 is MNHEY and CDR2 is SVGAGI. CDR3 region: CATMPRGSYEQYF. As DNA, the CDR3 is TGTGCCACCATGCCCAGGGGGTCCTACGAGCAGTACTTC.

This clone was picked up a small number of times. The genes are TRBV4-2 and TRBJ1-1; D unclear. Germline CDR1 reads LGHNA; CDR2 reads YNFKEQ. There are 16 residues in the CDR3. Trimming removed 0 bases at V and 5 bases at J, with 16 bases between. The CDR3 is CASSQDHSPTGTEAFF. CDR3 nucleotides: TGTGCCAGCAGCCAAGATCACTCTCCAACTGGGACTGAAGCTTTCTTT.

The chain carries TRBV6-6 and TRBJ2-1; 12 bases agree with TRBD2. V was pared by 8 bases and J by 7 bases, with 6 bases of the junction left unmatched. The germline V gene encodes CDR1 MNHNY and CDR2 SVGAGI (reference sequence). The CDR3 runs 14 residues. The CDR3 region is CASLSLAGGNEQFF. CDR3 bases: TGTGCCAGCCTCTCACTAGCGGGAGGTAATGAGCAGTTCTTC.

The V gene is TRBV2, the J gene TRBJ2-3, with D tentatively TRBD2 (5 bases). With 5 bases removed from V and 0 bases from J, the gap between germline ends came to 12 bases. Germline CDR1 is SNHLY and CDR2 is FYNNEI. The CDR3 is made up of 15 amino acids. CDR3 nucleotide sequence: TGTGCCAGCAGTCTCCGGGATCTCAGCACAGATACGCAGTATTTT. It yields the protein CASSLRDLSTDTQYF.

This rearrangement joins TRBV14 to TRBJ2-5; a weak D match, TRBD1 (5 bases). Germline V gene lookup returns CDR1 SGHDN and CDR2 FVKESK. The CDR3 is made up of 15 amino acids. V gave up 4 bases and J gave up 2 bases, with 14 bases separating them. The CDR3 DNA reads TGTGCCAGCAGCCCCCAAAGGGGAAGACAAGAGACCCAGTACTTC. This gives the protein CASSPQRGRQETQYF.

V gene TRBV27 combines with J gene TRBJ2-7; D gene ambiguous. Germline V gene sequence: CDR1 MNHEY, CDR2 SMNVEV (reference sequence). The CDR3 consists of 13 residues. V was trimmed by 1 base and J by 5 bases, leaving 9 bases between them. CDR3 amino acids: CASSLLGSDEQYF. CDR3 DNA sequence: TGTGCCAGCAGTTTATTGGGCAGCGACGAGCAGTACTTC.

The genes are TRBV6-1 and TRBJ2-7, with 8 bases that match TRBD2. Germline CDR1 is MNHNS and CDR2 is SASEGT. V trimming: 4 bases; J trimming: 2 bases; junction bases outside the gene matches: 4. This CDR3 comprises 14 residues. CDR3 bases: TGTGCCAGCAGTGGGACTAGCTGGGCCTACGAGCAGTACTTC. Translated, it gives CASSGTSWAYEQYF.

The chain couples TRBV6-6 to TRBJ2-7; 12 bases are a match to TRBD2. CDR3 size: 16 residues. From germline, CDR1 is MNHNY and CDR2 SVGAGI (reference sequence). Trimming took 0 bases from V and 4 from J; bases not matched to a gene: 4. The CDR3 bases are TGTGCCAGCAGTTACTCGACTCTAGCGGGAGGGTACGAGCAGTACTTC. This codes for CASSYSTLAGGYEQYF.

The chain has TRBV7-2 and TRBJ1-1; tentative D call: TRBD1 (5 bases). V gave up 4 bases and J gave up 6 bases, with 12 bases separating them. The CDR3 extends over 13 amino acids. Germline CDR1 SGHTA, CDR2 FQGNSA. The CDR3 DNA is TGTGCCAGCAGCTCCAGGGTCATGGCTGAAGCTTTCTTT. Translated, it gives CASSSRVMAEAFF. Filled out from reference TRBV7-2 and TRBJ1-1, the complete variable domain reads GAGVSQSPSNKVTEKGKDVELRCDPISGHTALYWYRQSLGQGLEFLIYFQGNSAPDKSGLPSDRFSAERTGGSVSTLTIQRTQQEDSAVYLCASSSRVMAEAFFGQGTRLTVV.

The J gene is TRBJ1-4, the V gene TRBV10-3; possibly TRBD1 for D (6 bases). Per germline, CDR1 ENHRY and CDR2 SYGVKD. The length of the CDR3 is 16 residues. V was pared by 3 bases and J by 0 bases, with 11 bases between. CDR3 sequence reads: CAISDGTLATNEKLFF. DNA for the CDR3: TGTGCCATCAGTGATGGGACACTTGCAACTAATGAAAAACTGTTTTTT.

V is TRBV7-9 and J is TRBJ2-7, with a weak D call TRBD1 (6 bases). The CDR3 is 15 amino acids. The V end was cut by 7 bases, the J end by 0 bases, with 16 bases between. From germline, CDR1 is SEHNR and CDR2 FQNEAQ (reference sequence). CDR3 sequence reads: CASIGQGTSSYEQYF. CDR3 in DNA: TGTGCCAGCATCGGGCAGGGGACCAGCTCCTACGAGCAGTACTTC.

The chain carries TRBV29-1 and TRBJ2-1; D may match TRBD1 or TRBD2 (7 bases each). Trimming shortened V by 8 bases and J by 3 bases, and 20 bases separated the two germline ends. Germline V gives CDR1 SQVTM, CDR2 ANQGSEA. The CDR3 covers 15 residues. In nucleotides, the CDR3 is TGCAGCTTGAGAGGGGGCGGGAGCTTCTACAATGAGCAGTTCTTC. Translating gives CSLRGGGSFYNEQFF.

V is TRBV4-2 and J is TRBJ1-3; D gene unclear. Germline loops: CDR1 LGHNA, CDR2 YNFKEQ. With 0 bases removed from V and 4 bases from J, the gap between germline ends came to 13 bases. The CDR3 spans 16 residues. The CDR3 region is CASSQDLTLIGNTIYF. As DNA, the CDR3 is TGTGCCAGCAGCCAAGACCTGACGCTAATCGGAAACACCATATATTTT.

J is TRBJ2-5 and V is TRBV10-1; tentative D call: TRBD1 (6 bases). Germline CDR1 WNHNN, CDR2 SYGVQD (reference sequence). V shed 4 bases and J shed 5 bases, with 17 bases lying between them. The CDR3 is 15 residues long. The CDR3 protein is CASSVSTGPGETQYF. Written as DNA, the CDR3 is TGCGCCAGCAGTGTCTCGACAGGTCCCGGTGAGACCCAGTACTTC.

J is TRBJ1-2 and V is TRBV9, with TRBD1 as a possible D gene (6 bases). Germline CDR1 reads SGDLS; CDR2 reads YYNGEE. The CDR3 runs to 16 residues. Trimming pared 0 bases from V and 0 bases from J, leaving 12 bases between. CDR3 coding DNA: TGTGCCAGCAGCGTAGGCTCTGGGGGCCCTAACTATGGCTACACCTTC. Its translation: CASSVGSGGPNYGYTF.